This T cell receptor beta chain was identified during a study of technical replicates of blood from several donors. The germline gives CDR1 SGHVS, CDR2 FNYEAQ. V dropped 5 bases and J dropped 0 bases, with 5 bases sitting between them. The CDR3 has 13 residues. Clones were read by immunoSEQ multiplex PCR, and TCRdb kept only the in-frame ones, dropping some. The top ten hold 0.25% of the sample, which has roughly 83,000 clones, more than 90% seen once. The receptor comes from a human donor in good health. The V call is TRBV7-6, the J call TRBJ1-5; D uncertain. The specimen was T cells isolated from PBMCs. The CDR3 nucleotides are TGTGCCAGCAGCGGAGATAGCAATCAGCCCCAGCATTTT. Translating gives CASSGDSNQPQHF.